This T cell receptor beta chain was captured in a study of monozygotic twins with inflammatory bowel disease. Added by template switching were UMIs that each held a 6-nucleotide sample barcode. TCRdb processed the 5' RACE reads again and assigns one entry to each CDR3 protein, with no DNA. With some 190,000 distinct CDR3 sequences in the sample, the ten largest clones hold about 8%. Per donor there was one draw, yielding a blood sample of roughly 2.3 ml. Investigators pulled total RNA out of whole blood and did not sort T cells. Germline CDR1 reads SGHRS; CDR2 reads YFSETQ. The CDR3 contains 12 residues.

The gene calls are TRBV5-1 and TRBJ2-7. The sequenced sample consisted of blood. The sequence came from a human donor with ulcerative colitis or Crohn's disease, or a healthy co-twin of an affected twin (not recorded which). CDR3 loop: CASSLEGTEQYF.